These 7 T cell receptor beta chains were all obtained from the same sample, sequenced in a study of technical replicates of blood from a few donors. Only in-frame clones appear in the TCRdb table, and some are missing; sequencing was by immunoSEQ multiplex PCR. The table lists approximately 60,000 clones, 75% to 90% of them singletons. Specimen: PBMCs. These receptors were obtained from a human donor in good health. Some clones in this sample may be carry-over from other donors' samples.

The V gene is TRBV5-1, the J gene TRBJ1-2; 8 bases line up with TRBD1. The CDR3 has 17 amino acids. Trimming at V came to 4 bases and at J to 0 bases, leaving 11 bases not matched to a gene. Germline CDR1 and CDR2: SGHRS and YFSETQ. DNA of the CDR3: TGCGCCAGCAGCCGGGACGGACAGGGTTTTTCTAACTATGGCTACACCTTC. This gives the protein CASSRDGQGFSNYGYTF.

V usage is TRBV18 and J usage is TRBJ2-7; 10 bases fit TRBD1. CDR1 KGHSH and CDR2 LQKENI come from the germline V gene. Unmatched junction bases numbered 7, after V lost 5 bases and J lost 6 bases. The CDR3 spans 14 residues. For the CDR3, the DNA is TGTGCCAGCTCAATGGAGACAGGGGGCCGCGAGCAGTACTTC. Translation gives CASSMETGGREQYF.

The chain couples TRBV11-3 to TRBJ2-3; 14 bases agree with TRBD2. CDR1 and CDR2 from the germline V gene are SGHNT and YENEEA. CDR3 length equals 15 residues. V trimming: 4 bases; J trimming: 9 bases; junction bases outside the gene matches: 6. The CDR3 reads CASSSGTSGSDTQYF. The CDR3 bases are TGTGCCAGCAGCTCCGGGACTAGCGGGAGTGACACGCAGTATTTT.

The gene calls are TRBV6-6 and TRBJ1-3; no clear D gene. The CDR3 covers 14 residues. Germline-derived CDR1 and CDR2 are MNHNY and SVGAGI (reference sequence). Trimming left V 6 bases short and J 9 bases short, with 18 bases between. CDR3 sequence: CASRRSRTDPTIYF. DNA for the CDR3: TGTGCCAGCAGGAGGTCTAGAACTGACCCCACCATATATTTT.

The chain is built from TRBV5-1 and TRBJ2-1; 10 positions agree with TRBD2. This CDR3 has 17 residues. V shed 3 bases and J 5 bases; nucleotides not matched to a gene: 11. The germline V gene encodes CDR1 SGHRS and CDR2 YFSETQ. The CDR3 loop is CASSSGITSGMDNEQFF. The DNA of the CDR3 is TGCGCCAGCAGCTCCGGGATAACTAGCGGGATGGACAATGAGCAGTTCTTC.

This chain joins TRBV7-2 and TRBJ1-2; possibly TRBD1 for D (5 bases). V lost 4 bases and J 8 bases, leaving 20 bases between the germline ends. CDR3 size: 15 residues. CDR1 and CDR2 (germline): SGHTA, FQGNSA. This CDR3 is CASSSTGGPQRGYTF. The CDR3 DNA reads as TGTGCCAGCAGCTCTACCGGGGGACCCCAACGGGGCTACACCTTC.

The chain couples TRBV9 to TRBJ2-1; TRBD1 is a possible D gene (6 bases). The CDR3 contains 15 residues. The germline V gene encodes CDR1 SGDLS and CDR2 YYNGEE. Deletions cut 1 base from V and 2 bases from J, with 10 bases between. CDR3 coding DNA: TGTGCCAGCAGCGTATCAGGGGCGCCCTACAATGAGCAGTTCTTC. Amino acids: CASSVSGAPYNEQFF.